These 29 T cell receptor beta chains share one sample of origin, sequenced in a study of early T cells in non-severe SARS-CoV-2 infection. TCRdb redid the calling of the 5' RACE reads with MiXCR, one entry per CDR3 protein. Of fewer than 120,000 distinct CDR3 sequences in the sample, roughly 12% are singletons; the top ten hold approximately 3.8%. The specimen was whole blood, collected at baseline. The receptors derive from an adult who was a healthcare worker with PCR-confirmed SARS-CoV-2 infection or an uninfected control (not recorded which).

This clonotype was detected a few times. This chain uses TRBV7-8 with TRBJ1-1; no definite D call. Between the trimmed V and J ends, which lost 2 bases and 6 bases, there was a span of 19 bases. This CDR3 region has 16 residues. CDR1 SGHVS and CDR2 FQNEAQ come from the germline V gene. CDR3: CASSLFPNLPGAEAFF. CDR3 coding DNA: TGTGCCAGCAGCTTATTCCCAAACCTGCCCGGGGCTGAAGCTTTCTTT.

This clonotype was seen more than once but under ten times. The chain is built from TRBV18 and TRBJ2-7, with 10 positions matching TRBD1. J was trimmed by 4 bases and V by 3 bases; bases with no gene match: 6. Germline lookup yields CDR1 KGHSH and CDR2 LQKENI. This CDR3 has 15 amino acids. The CDR3 nucleotides are TGTGCCAGCTCACCGGACAGGGGGTCATCGTACGAGCAGTACTTC. It encodes CASSPDRGSSYEQYF.

This clonotype appeared once. The genes are TRBV2 and TRBJ2-7; D is uncertain. Germline CDR1 SNHLY, CDR2 FYNNEI. The CDR3 is made up of 11 amino acids. Trimming took 5 bases from V and 6 from J, leaving 8 bases between them. CDR3 protein: CASSRHAEQYF. In DNA, the CDR3 is TGTGCCAGCAGTCGACACGCCGAGCAGTACTTC.

The table lists this clonotype with many counts. The chain has TRBV11-2 and TRBJ2-3; D is ambiguous. Germline lookup yields CDR1 SGHAT and CDR2 FQNNGV. There are 12 residues in the CDR3. The ends were cut back, 2 bases at V and 2 bases at J, with 2 bases in the middle. The CDR3 nucleotides read TGTGCCAGCAGCTTATACACAGATACGCAGTATTTT. Translation gives CASSLYTDTQYF. Supplemented by reference TRBV11-2 and TRBJ2-3, the full variable domain reads EAGVAQSPRYKIIEKRQSVAFWCNPISGHATLYWYQQILGQGPKLLIQFQNNGVVDDSQLPKDRFSAERLKGVDSTLKIQPAKLEDSAVYLCASSLYTDTQYFGPGTRLTVL.

This chain joins TRBV6-5 and TRBJ2-2; D unresolved. The CDR3 covers 14 residues. V was cut by 0 bases and J by 1 base, with 3 bases left in between. Germline CDR1 reads MNHEY; CDR2 reads SVGAGI. CDR3 sequence reads: CASSYSGNTGELFF. CDR3 nucleotides: TGTGCCAGCAGTTACTCGGGGAACACCGGGGAGCTGTTTTTT.

The chain recombines TRBV5-1 with TRBJ2-4; D is unresolved. Trimming cost V 4 bases and J 0 bases, with 8 bases left between them. The CDR3 sequence is 14 residues long. Germline lookup yields CDR1 SGHRS and CDR2 YFSETQ. This chain's CDR3 is CASSMNLAKNIQYF. The CDR3 nucleotides are TGCGCCAGCAGCATGAACCTAGCCAAAAACATTCAGTACTTC.

This clonotype has ten or more counts. V gene TRBV2 combines with J gene TRBJ2-3; D might be TRBD2 (6 bases). V was clipped by 7 bases and J by 3 bases, with 11 bases between them. This CDR3 contains 13 residues. Germline-derived CDR1 and CDR2 are SNHLY and FYNNEI. In DNA form, the CDR3 reads TGTGCCAGCACCAGAGGGAGGACAGATACGCAGTATTTT. It yields the protein CASTRGRTDTQYF.

The gene calls are TRBV5-1 and TRBJ2-5, with D unresolved. The CDR3 is 12 amino acids. Germline CDR1 SGHRS, CDR2 YFSETQ. Between the trimmed V and J ends, which lost 3 bases and 4 bases, there was a span of 7 bases. The CDR3 sequence is CASSWGGETQYF. In DNA form, the CDR3 reads TGCGCCAGCAGCTGGGGTGGAGAGACCCAGTACTTC.

CDR3 amino acids: CSARRDGTYGYTF. The DNA for the CDR3 is TGCAGTGCTAGGAGGGACGGTACCTATGGCTACACCTTC. The J gene is TRBJ1-2, the V gene TRBV20-1, with D tentatively TRBD1 (5 bases). The V gene lost 3 bases and the J gene lost 4 bases, with 12 bases spanning the gap. The germline V gene encodes CDR1 DFQATT and CDR2 SNEGSKA (reference sequence). This CDR3 contains 13 residues.

This chain uses TRBV9 with TRBJ2-2; possible D gene TRBD2, 5 bases. The V end lost 7 bases, the J end lost 1 base, and 14 bases lay between the germline ends. The V gene's germline CDR1 is SGDLS and CDR2 YYNGEE. The CDR3 has 15 residues. The CDR3 region has the DNA TGTGCCAGCTCGCCCGGCGGAGGGAACACCGGGGAGCTGTTTTTT. As protein: CASSPGGGNTGELFF.

The sample holds many counts of this clonotype. The chain has TRBV5-1 and TRBJ2-1; D is perhaps TRBD1 or TRBD2 (5 bases each). V lost 1 base to trimming and J lost 2 bases, with 10 bases between them. Germline CDR1 SGHRS, CDR2 YFSETQ. CDR3 length: 15 residues. The CDR3 loop reads CASSLRGVTYNEQFF. CDR3 DNA: TGCGCCAGCAGCTTGAGAGGGGTAACCTACAATGAGCAGTTCTTC.

This clonotype was detected only a few times. The chain uses TRBV28 and TRBJ1-5; D is possibly TRBD1 (5 bases). This CDR3 has 17 amino acids. CDR1 and CDR2 (germline): MDHEN, SYDVKM. Trimming took 7 bases from V and 4 from J, leaving 23 bases between them. The CDR3 here is CASTTWVRLRGNQPQHF. The CDR3 bases are TGTGCCAGCACCACTTGGGTAAGATTGCGGGGGAATCAGCCCCAGCATTTT.

V gene TRBV6-1 combines with J gene TRBJ1-1; 10 nucleotides align to TRBD1. Per germline, CDR1 MNHNS and CDR2 SASEGT. The CDR3 is made up of 15 amino acids. V lost 6 bases and J lost 4; bases outside the gene matches: 8. This CDR3 reads CASRSTGTGVTEAFF. In DNA form, the CDR3 reads TGTGCCAGCAGGAGTACCGGGACAGGGGTCACTGAAGCTTTCTTT.

The sample holds many counts of this clonotype. J is TRBJ2-3 and V is TRBV20-1, with D possibly TRBD1 on 5 matching bases. From germline, CDR1 is DFQATT and CDR2 SNEGSKA (reference sequence). Deletions cut 8 bases from V and 6 bases from J, with 12 bases between. The CDR3 totals 11 residues. The CDR3 region is CSTLRADTQYF. DNA for the CDR3: TGCAGTACCCTCAGGGCGGATACGCAGTATTTT.

This clonotype was seen a few times. The chain has TRBV7-9 and TRBJ2-1; weak D call: TRBD1 (5 bases). This CDR3 region has 16 residues. With 5 bases removed from V and 0 bases from J, the gap between germline ends came to 14 bases. In germline, CDR1 is SEHNR, CDR2 FQNEAQ (reference sequence). The CDR3 sequence: CASSPGAVLSYNEQFF. The CDR3 DNA is TGTGCCAGCAGCCCTGGGGCCGTTCTCTCCTACAATGAGCAGTTCTTC.

The chain joins TRBV9 to TRBJ1-1; 8 bases align to TRBD1. Unmatched junction bases numbered 8, after V lost 3 bases and J lost 4 bases. The CDR3 is 15 residues long. Germline values: CDR1 SGDLS, CDR2 YYNGEE. Here the CDR3 reads CASSAHKTGVTEAFF. The CDR3 DNA is TGTGCCAGCAGCGCCCACAAGACAGGGGTCACTGAAGCTTTCTTT.

V and J are TRBV28 and TRBJ2-5; D remains unclear. Trimming removed 2 bases at V and 7 bases at J, with 5 bases between. There are 11 residues in the CDR3. Germline V gene sequence: CDR1 MDHEN, CDR2 SYDVKM. CDR3 bases: TGTGCCAGCAGTTTAACGGGGACCCAGTACTTC. Its protein is CASSLTGTQYF. The variable domain in full, completed from reference TRBV28 and TRBJ2-5, reads DVKVTQSSRYLVKRTGEKVFLECVQDMDHENMFWYRQDPGLGLRLIYFSYDVKMKEKGDIPEGYSVSREKKERFSLILESASTNQTSMYLCASSLTGTQYFGPGTRLLVL.

This clonotype has at least ten counts. This chain uses TRBV6-5 with TRBJ2-2, with no clear D. The V gene lost 3 bases and the J gene lost 4 bases, with 9 bases spanning the gap. Germline V gene sequence: CDR1 MNHEY, CDR2 SVGAGI. There are 14 residues in the CDR3. DNA of the CDR3: TGTGCCAGCAGTTATGGAAAAGGCACCGGGGAGCTGTTTTTT. Translation: CASSYGKGTGELFF.

Ten or more counts support this clonotype. This chain connects TRBV4-1 to TRBJ2-7, with TRBD2 identical over 12 bases. The CDR3 is 15 residues long. CDR1 and CDR2 (germline): MGHRA, YSYEKL. The J segment lost 6 bases and the V segment lost 4 bases, leaving 7 bases of the junction unmatched. The CDR3 nucleotides read TGCGCCAGCAGCCGAACAGGACTAGCGGGAAGCGAGCAGTACTTC. Protein: CASSRTGLAGSEQYF.

The CDR3 spells CASRDNQRKNEQFF. Here the CDR3 DNA reads TGTGCCAGCAGGGATAACCAAAGAAAGAATGAGCAGTTCTTC. V gene TRBV7-6 combines with J gene TRBJ2-1, with no clear D. The V and J ends lost 6 bases and 7 bases respectively, with 16 bases between them. Germline V gene data show CDR1 as SGHVS and CDR2 as FNYEAQ. This CDR3 comprises 14 residues. Complete variable domain (other parts from reference TRBV7-6 and TRBJ2-1): GAGVSQSPRYKVTKRGQDVALRCDPISGHVSLYWYRQALGQGPEFLTYFNYEAQQDKSGLPNDRFSAERPEGSISTLTIQRTEQRDSAMYRCASRDNQRKNEQFFGPGTRLTVL.

This clonotype was seen once. The junction does not match germline at one end; this may be a read error. The gene calls are TRBV14 and TRBJ2-7; no reliable D call. There are 17 residues in the CDR3. The germline V gene encodes CDR1 SGHDN and CDR2 FVKESK. The CDR3 spells CVSSQGYSTTNVYEQYF. In DNA, the CDR3 is TGTGTCAGCAGCCAAGGATACTCAACCACAAACGTCTACGAGCAGTACTTC.

This clonotype has ten or more counts. The rearrangement links TRBV12-3 or TRBV12-4 to TRBJ2-1; the match to TRBD2 covers 8 bases. This CDR3 comprises 15 residues. V trimming: 4 bases; J trimming: 6 bases; junction bases outside the gene matches: 8. CDR3 amino acids: CASSSFGGAVNEQFF. In DNA form, the CDR3 reads TGTGCCAGCAGTTCTTTCGGGGGGGCCGTCAATGAGCAGTTCTTC.

The chain links TRBV10-3 to TRBJ2-5, with TRBD2 identical over 9 bases. Trimming at V came to 7 bases and at J to 4 bases, leaving 7 bases not matched to a gene. CDR1 and CDR2 (germline): ENHRY, SYGVKD. The CDR3 covers 14 residues. The CDR3 nucleotides read TGTGCCATCAAGGCGGGAGGGCCCGTAGAGACCCAGTACTTC. Amino acids: CAIKAGGPVETQYF.

Comments on this clonotype: No conserved phenylalanine or tryptophan is present at the end of the CDR3, so a read error is the likely explanation. The chain uses TRBV27 and TRBJ1-2; 11 bases fit TRBD1. Germline assignment: CDR1 MNHEY and CDR2 SMNVEV (reference sequence). This CDR3 comprises 14 residues. CDR3 amino acids: CPSSSRTGGFGYTL. DNA of the CDR3: TGTCCCAGCAGTTCTAGGACAGGGGGCTTTGGCTACACCCTC.

This clonotype has ten or more counts. This sequence joins TRBV29-1 and TRBJ1-4; D remains unclear. The CDR3 totals 13 residues. V was cut by 7 bases and J by 8 bases, with 17 bases left in between. CDR1 and CDR2 (germline): SQVTM, ANQGSEA. This chain's CDR3 is CSAFTLNGEKLFF. The CDR3 nucleotides read TGCAGCGCTTTCACCTTAAACGGGGAAAAACTGTTTTTT.

This clonotype was seen a few times. The chain recombines TRBV7-8 with TRBJ2-7, with D unclear. CDR1 and CDR2 (germline): SGHVS, FQNEAQ. The V gene lost 2 bases and the J gene lost 3 bases, with 14 bases spanning the gap. The CDR3 is 15 amino acids. The CDR3 region has the DNA TGTGCCAGCAGCTTACCCGGCGTTTATGGCTACGAGCAGTACTTC. Its translation is CASSLPGVYGYEQYF.

The gene calls are TRBV30 and TRBJ2-7; the D is unclear. V was clipped by 5 bases and J by 7 bases, with 9 bases between them. The CDR3 is 10 residues long. CDR1 GTSNPN and CDR2 SVGIG come from the germline V gene (reference sequence). The CDR3 sequence: CAWGLGEQYF. The CDR3 region has the DNA TGTGCCTGGGGTTTAGGGGAGCAGTACTTC.

This clonotype was recorded at least ten times. The rearrangement joins TRBV28 to TRBJ1-2; D gene ambiguous. Germline loops: CDR1 MDHEN, CDR2 SYDVKM. The CDR3 loop spans 14 amino acids. With 6 bases removed from V and 8 bases from J, the gap between germline ends came to 19 bases. DNA of the CDR3: TGTGCCAGCAGCCAAAACGCCATCGAAGGGGGCTACACCTTC. This translates into CASSQNAIEGGYTF.

In its sample, this clonotype was seen a few times. The rearrangement joins TRBV29-1 to TRBJ2-5; D gene uncertain. V dropped 6 bases and J dropped 4 bases, with 15 bases sitting between them. The CDR3 sequence is 13 residues long. Per germline, CDR1 SQVTM and CDR2 ANQGSEA. This CDR3 is CSVRVLSGETQYF. DNA for the CDR3: TGCAGCGTCCGCGTTTTGAGTGGAGAGACCCAGTACTTC.